These T cell receptor beta chains were read from a single sample in a study of T cell responses to AZD1222 COVID-19 vaccine. The data were produced by immunoSEQ multiplex PCR, yet TCRdb's version contains in-frame clones alone and is incomplete. This sample has around 150,000 clones, with 92% found just once. This specimen consisted of peripheral blood, obtained 28 days after the second AZD1222 dose. The source is an adult who received the AZD1222 COVID-19 vaccine. Each CDR3 is given with its conserved first and last residue. A D gene is named only where the DNA matches it firmly. The listing skips clone size in some rows; elsewhere it reads once, few, many or a size class.

cdr3_length: 12
clone_size: once
d_call: .
v_call: TRBV19
j_call: TRBJ1-5
cdr3_aa: CASSIDQETQHF
cdr3_nt: TGTGCCAGTAGTATAGATCAGGAGACCCAGCATTTT

cdr3_length: 15
clone_size: .
d_call: TRBD2
v_call: TRBV27
j_call: TRBJ2-1
cdr3_aa: CASSLTGGSTSEQFF
cdr3_nt: TGTGCCAGCAGTTTAACCGGCGGGAGTACGAGTGAGCAGTTCTTC

cdr3_length: 12
clone_size: .
d_call: .
v_call: TRBV30
j_call: TRBJ1-2
cdr3_aa: CAWSVRGDGYTF
cdr3_nt: TGTGCCTGGAGTGTACGAGGGGATGGCTACACCTTC

cdr3_length: 18
clone_size: .
d_call: TRBD2
v_call: TRBV27
j_call: TRBJ2-6
cdr3_aa: CASSPPWAGVSGANVLTF
cdr3_nt: TGTGCCAGCAGTCCCCCCTGGGCGGGGGTCTCTGGGGCCAACGTCCTGACTTTC

cdr3_length: 14
clone_size: .
d_call: .
v_call: TRBV11-2
j_call: TRBJ1-3
cdr3_aa: CASSSLISGNTIYF
cdr3_nt: TGTGCCAGCAGCTCACTGATCTCTGGAAACACCATATATTTT

cdr3_length: 14
clone_size: .
d_call: TRBD2
v_call: TRBV29-1
j_call: TRBJ2-1
cdr3_aa: CSAGAGAVVSEQFF
cdr3_nt: TGCAGCGCGGGAGCGGGAGCGGTTGTAAGTGAGCAGTTCTTC

cdr3_length: 15
clone_size: .
d_call: .
v_call: TRBV11-1
j_call: TRBJ2-7
cdr3_aa: CASSLDRERLYEQYF
cdr3_nt: TGTGCCAGCAGCTTAGACCGGGAGAGGTTGTACGAGCAGTACTTC

cdr3_length: 13
clone_size: once
d_call: TRBD1
v_call: TRBV25-1
j_call: TRBJ1-5
cdr3_aa: CASSGQGNQPQHF
cdr3_nt: TGTGCCAGCAGTGGACAGGGAAATCAGCCCCAGCATTTT

cdr3_length: 15
clone_size: .
d_call: .
v_call: TRBV2
j_call: TRBJ1-2
cdr3_aa: CASRGEGLMNYGYTF
cdr3_nt: TGTGCCAGCAGGGGGGAGGGTTTAATGAACTATGGCTACACCTTC

cdr3_length: 15
clone_size: .
d_call: TRBD2
v_call: TRBV7-3
j_call: TRBJ2-1
cdr3_aa: CASSLEAGGPNEQFF
cdr3_nt: TGTGCCAGCAGCTTGGAAGCGGGAGGGCCCAATGAGCAGTTCTTC

cdr3_length: 15
clone_size: .
d_call: TRBD1
v_call: TRBV4-1
j_call: TRBJ1-5
cdr3_aa: CASSQDGTGNQPQHF
cdr3_nt: TGCGCCAGCAGCCAAGATGGGACAGGGAATCAGCCCCAGCATTTT

cdr3_length: 16
clone_size: .
d_call: TRBD1
v_call: TRBV5-6
j_call: TRBJ1-1
cdr3_aa: CASSRPPHRGGTEAFF
cdr3_nt: TGTGCCAGCAGCCGCCCCCCTCACAGGGGGGGCACTGAAGCTTTCTTT

cdr3_length: 19
clone_size: .
d_call: .
v_call: TRBV7-2
j_call: TRBJ1-4
cdr3_aa: CASSARDLYYSGTNEKLFF
cdr3_nt: TGTGCCAGCAGCGCCCGGGACCTCTACTACTCGGGAACTAATGAAAAACTGTTTTTT

cdr3_length: 14
clone_size: .
d_call: .
v_call: TRBV6-5
j_call: TRBJ1-2
cdr3_aa: CASSYISPSNGYTF
cdr3_nt: TGTGCCAGCAGTTACATCTCTCCGAGCAATGGCTACACCTTC

cdr3_length: 12
clone_size: .
d_call: .
v_call: TRBV24-1
j_call: TRBJ2-7
cdr3_aa: CATVAGLYEQYF
cdr3_nt: TGTGCCACCGTAGCAGGGCTATACGAGCAGTACTTC

cdr3_length: 17
clone_size: .
d_call: .
v_call: TRBV21-1
j_call: TRBJ2-1
cdr3_aa: CASSKAFSIREYNEQFF
cdr3_nt: TGTGCCAGCAGCAAAGCCTTTTCCATTCGCGAGTACAATGAGCAGTTCTTC

cdr3_length: 13
clone_size: .
d_call: .
v_call: TRBV7-9
j_call: TRBJ2-5
cdr3_aa: CASSRSGEETQYF
cdr3_nt: TGTGCCAGCAGCCGTTCAGGGGAGGAGACCCAGTACTTC

cdr3_length: 13
clone_size: .
d_call: .
v_call: TRBV19
j_call: TRBJ1-3
cdr3_aa: CAPAGISGNTIYF
cdr3_nt: TGTGCCCCCGCGGGAATTTCTGGAAACACCATATATTTT

cdr3_length: 13
clone_size: .
d_call: .
v_call: TRBV3-1/TRBV3-2
j_call: TRBJ2-7
cdr3_aa: CASSQVGSSEQYF
cdr3_nt: TGTGCCAGCAGCCAAGTGGGCAGCTCCGAGCAGTACTTC

cdr3_length: 14
clone_size: .
d_call: .
v_call: TRBV4-2
j_call: TRBJ1-1
cdr3_aa: CASSHGARNTEAFF
cdr3_nt: TGTGCCAGCAGCCACGGCGCCAGAAACACTGAAGCTTTCTTT

cdr3_length: 14
clone_size: .
d_call: .
v_call: TRBV6-5
j_call: TRBJ1-1
cdr3_aa: CASTSVVGKTEAFF
cdr3_nt: TGTGCCAGCACCTCCGTCGTGGGCAAGACTGAAGCTTTCTTT

cdr3_length: 12
clone_size: .
d_call: .
v_call: TRBV19
j_call: TRBJ1-2
cdr3_aa: CASYQPNYGYTF
cdr3_nt: TGTGCCAGCTACCAACCTAACTATGGCTACACCTTC

cdr3_length: 15
clone_size: .
d_call: TRBD2
v_call: TRBV15
j_call: TRBJ2-1
cdr3_aa: CATSGLSGGYNEQFF
cdr3_nt: TGTGCCACCAGCGGTCTGTCGGGGGGCTACAATGAGCAGTTCTTC

cdr3_length: 15
clone_size: .
d_call: TRBD1
v_call: TRBV6-5
j_call: TRBJ2-7
cdr3_aa: CASSQPTGRYYEQYF
cdr3_nt: TGTGCCAGCAGTCAGCCGACAGGGCGGTACTACGAGCAGTACTTC

cdr3_length: 11
clone_size: .
d_call: .
v_call: TRBV7-9
j_call: TRBJ2-2
cdr3_aa: CASTYTGELFF
cdr3_nt: TGTGCCAGCACCTACACCGGGGAGCTGTTTTTT

cdr3_length: 11
clone_size: .
d_call: .
v_call: TRBV28
j_call: TRBJ2-7
cdr3_aa: CASTQLYEQYF
cdr3_nt: TGTGCCAGCACCCAACTTTACGAGCAGTACTTC

cdr3_length: 16
clone_size: .
d_call: TRBD2
v_call: TRBV9
j_call: TRBJ2-1
cdr3_aa: CASSVVGLAGGTEQFF
cdr3_nt: TGTGCCAGCAGCGTAGTCGGACTAGCGGGAGGGACTGAGCAGTTCTTC

cdr3_length: 13
clone_size: .
d_call: .
v_call: TRBV29-1
j_call: TRBJ1-1
cdr3_aa: CSVEPGDDTEAFF
cdr3_nt: TGCAGCGTTGAGCCGGGGGATGACACTGAAGCTTTCTTT

cdr3_length: 14
clone_size: .
d_call: .
v_call: TRBV9
j_call: TRBJ1-2
cdr3_aa: CASSVEGVDYGYTF
cdr3_nt: TGTGCCAGCAGCGTGGAGGGCGTCGACTATGGCTACACCTTC

cdr3_length: 16
clone_size: .
d_call: .
v_call: TRBV5-1
j_call: TRBJ2-5
cdr3_aa: CASSLEVGTLQETQYF
cdr3_nt: TGCGCCAGCAGCTTGGAAGTTGGGACTCTCCAAGAGACCCAGTACTTC

cdr3_length: 13
clone_size: .
d_call: .
v_call: TRBV24-1
j_call: TRBJ2-2
cdr3_aa: CATSDPWSGELFF
cdr3_nt: TGTGCCACCAGTGATCCCTGGAGCGGGGAGCTGTTTTTT

cdr3_length: 16
clone_size: .
d_call: TRBD1
v_call: TRBV7-9
j_call: TRBJ2-2
cdr3_aa: CASSLALTGGTGELFF
cdr3_nt: TGTGCCAGCAGCTTAGCGTTGACAGGGGGCACCGGGGAGCTGTTTTTT

cdr3_length: 13
clone_size: few
d_call: .
v_call: TRBV6-5
j_call: TRBJ1-5
cdr3_aa: CASGQGVGQPQHF
cdr3_nt: TGTGCCAGCGGCCAAGGGGTTGGTCAGCCCCAGCATTTT

cdr3_length: 14
clone_size: .
d_call: .
v_call: TRBV30
j_call: TRBJ1-2
cdr3_aa: CAWSEPGTYYGYTF
cdr3_nt: TGTGCCTGGAGTGAACCTGGAACTTACTATGGCTACACCTTC

cdr3_length: 12
clone_size: .
d_call: .
v_call: TRBV29-1
j_call: TRBJ1-1
cdr3_aa: CSVEYIILEAFF
cdr3_nt: TGCAGCGTTGAATACATAATTCTTGAAGCTTTCTTT

cdr3_length: 14
clone_size: .
d_call: .
v_call: TRBV27
j_call: TRBJ1-1
cdr3_aa: CASNPLGENTEAFF
cdr3_nt: TGTGCCAGCAACCCTTTGGGCGAGAACACTGAAGCTTTCTTT

cdr3_length: 13
clone_size: .
d_call: .
v_call: TRBV7-2
j_call: TRBJ1-3
cdr3_aa: CASSLEGGNTIYF
cdr3_nt: TGTGCCAGCAGCTTAGAAGGTGGAAACACCATATATTTT

cdr3_length: 18
clone_size: .
d_call: TRBD1
v_call: TRBV6-6
j_call: TRBJ1-6
cdr3_aa: CASSPLRYSDRENSPLHF
cdr3_nt: TGTGCCAGCAGTCCCCTTAGATACTCGGACAGGGAGAATTCACCCCTCCACTTT

cdr3_length: 12
clone_size: .
d_call: .
v_call: TRBV2
j_call: TRBJ1-6
cdr3_aa: CASTYYNSPLHF
cdr3_nt: TGTGCCAGCACATATTATAATTCACCCCTCCACTTT

cdr3_length: 16
clone_size: .
d_call: .
v_call: TRBV4-2
j_call: TRBJ1-6
cdr3_aa: CASSQVRQAYNSPLHF
cdr3_nt: TGTGCCAGCAGCCAGGTCCGACAGGCTTATAATTCACCCCTCCACTTT

cdr3_length: 12
clone_size: once
d_call: .
v_call: TRBV2
j_call: TRBJ2-3
cdr3_aa: CASNPGTDTQYF
cdr3_nt: TGTGCCAGCAACCCAGGGACAGATACGCAGTATTTT

cdr3_length: 15
clone_size: .
d_call: .
v_call: TRBV12-2
j_call: TRBJ1-1
cdr3_aa: CASRSLHEAETEAFF
cdr3_nt: TGTGCAAGTCGCTCATTGCATGAGGCTGAGACTGAAGCTTTCTTT

cdr3_length: 16
clone_size: .
d_call: .
v_call: TRBV4-1
j_call: TRBJ2-1
cdr3_aa: CASSQETSSPYNEQFF
cdr3_nt: TGCGCCAGCAGCCAAGAGACTAGTTCGCCCTACAATGAGCAGTTCTTC

cdr3_length: 17
clone_size: .
d_call: TRBD2
v_call: TRBV18
j_call: TRBJ2-1
cdr3_aa: CASSLQGGLAVYNEQFF
cdr3_nt: TGTGCCAGCTCACTCCAGGGGGGACTAGCGGTATACAATGAGCAGTTCTTC

cdr3_length: 12
clone_size: .
d_call: .
v_call: TRBV12-3/TRBV12-4
j_call: TRBJ2-3
cdr3_aa: CASSPSADTQYF
cdr3_nt: TGTGCCAGCAGCCCTAGCGCAGATACGCAGTATTTT

cdr3_length: 19
clone_size: .
d_call: TRBD1
v_call: TRBV5-6
j_call: TRBJ2-7
cdr3_aa: CASSLWGQGAPKPTYEQYF
cdr3_nt: TGTGCCAGCAGCTTGTGGGGACAGGGGGCACCTAAACCCACCTACGAGCAGTACTTC

cdr3_length: 14
clone_size: .
d_call: TRBD1
v_call: TRBV2
j_call: TRBJ1-5
cdr3_aa: CASSVGQGGQPQHF
cdr3_nt: TGTGCCAGCAGTGTGGGACAGGGAGGTCAGCCCCAGCATTTT

cdr3_length: 12
clone_size: .
d_call: .
v_call: TRBV30
j_call: TRBJ2-7
cdr3_aa: CAWSVRGDEQYF
cdr3_nt: TGTGCCTGGAGTGTAAGAGGTGACGAGCAGTACTTC

cdr3_length: 14
clone_size: .
d_call: .
v_call: TRBV2
j_call: TRBJ1-6
cdr3_aa: CASSDRNYNSPLHF
cdr3_nt: TGTGCCAGCAGTGACAGAAACTATAATTCACCCCTCCACTTT

cdr3_length: 15
clone_size: .
d_call: .
v_call: TRBV28
j_call: TRBJ2-7
cdr3_aa: CASSFLAAGTYEQYF
cdr3_nt: TGTGCCAGCAGTTTCCTCGCCGCGGGGACCTACGAGCAGTACTTC

cdr3_length: 14
clone_size: .
d_call: .
v_call: TRBV11-2
j_call: TRBJ1-1
cdr3_aa: CASSLESPGTEAFF
cdr3_nt: TGTGCCAGCAGCCTCGAATCCCCGGGTACTGAAGCTTTCTTT

cdr3_length: 14
clone_size: .
d_call: .
v_call: TRBV2
j_call: TRBJ1-2
cdr3_aa: CASRPRGLVYGYTF
cdr3_nt: TGTGCCAGCAGGCCACGGGGGTTGGTCTATGGCTACACCTTC

cdr3_length: 13
clone_size: .
d_call: TRBD1
v_call: TRBV6-5
j_call: TRBJ1-2
cdr3_aa: CASWDSGYYGYTF
cdr3_nt: TGTGCCAGCTGGGACAGCGGCTACTATGGCTACACCTTC

cdr3_length: 15
clone_size: .
d_call: TRBD2
v_call: TRBV2
j_call: TRBJ2-3
cdr3_aa: CASSEGLAGTDTQYF
cdr3_nt: TGTGCCAGCAGTGAAGGACTAGCAGGCACAGATACGCAGTATTTT